Here is one TCR beta chain with its context. Antigen: not known. Sorting with CD45RO/CCR7/CD25/CD127/CD95/CD27 yielded naive, central memory, regulatory and stem-like memory CD4+ cells. Looked up from germline, CDR1 is MGHDK and CDR2 is SYGVNS. This CDR3 spans 12 amino acids. The V and J ends lost 4 bases and 10 bases respectively, with 13 bases between them. The data stem from a study of beta chain features in type 1 diabetes. The wider study: Similarity in age, gender and cell yields was seen between patients and healthy donors. Findings of the study overall: Shortening of TCRB CDR3s, moderate but significant, appeared in all four CD4+ subsets of Type 1 diabetes patients.

The sequenced template was cDNA made from the entire isolated RNA. The table came from immunoSEQ multiplex PCR; TCRdb's copy has only in-frame clones and leaves some out. The sample consists of around 150,000 clones, just over 8% of them appearing once. V gene TRBV25-1 combines with J gene TRBJ1-2; tentatively, D is TRBD1 (5 bases). This clonotype was obtained from a young woman with type 1 diabetes. Material for sequencing was central memory CD4+ T cells from blood. CDR3 loop: CASSGGAASYTF. The CDR3 coding sequence is TGTGCCAGCAGTGGTGGGGCGGCCTCCTACACCTTC.